This entry is about one T cell receptor (beta chain). Germline CDR1 and CDR2: LGHDT and YNNKEL (reference sequence). This CDR3 is 16 amino acids long. The trim removed 4 bases at V and 11 bases at J, leaving 13 bases unmatched. TCRdb recomputed calls from the 5' RACE reads with MiXCR, one row per CDR3 protein. Among 450,000 or so distinct CDR3 sequences listed, 20% to 25% were seen once. The sample comes from a study of identical twins. The data were also submitted as part of a second study, on T cells expressing NK-cell markers. That source notes: The share of CD8+ T cells held by dominant NKG2C+ clonotypes was 1.0-7.0% in about 6 donors.

The source material was CD4+ T cells sorted from blood. The receptor was isolated from a young woman in good health. J is TRBJ2-7 and V is TRBV3-1; the match to TRBD2 covers 14 bases. DNA for the CDR3: TGTGCCAGCAGCCCTTCCGGGACTAGCGGGAGATCGCCGGAGTACTTC. Translating it yields CASSPSGTSGRSPEYF.